This entry describes one T cell receptor (beta chain). The antigen remains unidentified. These data are taken from a study of T cell responses to AZD1222 COVID-19 vaccine. Notes on the study in general: Donors were mostly white British, more females; clonal diversity possibly underestimated.

TCRdb's table, derived via immunoSEQ multiplex PCR, lists solely in-frame clones and lacks some. This sample has some 150,000 clones, with about 87% found just once. V lost 4 bases and J lost 4, with 8 bases in between. CDR3 length: 13 residues. Germline lookup yields CDR1 SGDLS and CDR2 YYNGEE. The V call is TRBV9, the J call TRBJ2-2, with D unresolved. This TCR derives from an adult who received the AZD1222 COVID-19 vaccine. The sequenced sample was peripheral blood, obtained 28 days after the second AZD1222 dose. DNA for the CDR3: TGTGCCAGCAGCCCCCGAAGCACCGGGGAGCTGTTTTTT. This encodes CASSPRSTGELFF.